This passage covers 14 T cell receptor beta chains from one sample sequenced in a study of response to subunit inactivated influenza vaccine. TCRdb recomputed calls from the RT-PCR reads with MiXCR, one row per CDR3 protein. The sample comprises about half a million distinct CDR3 sequences, approximately 9.9% of which are singletons, and approximately 12% rests with the top ten. Sample: PBMCs from blood, taken 35 to 45 days after vaccination. These receptors all come from a man between 45 and 60 years old who received an inactivated influenza vaccine.

The table lists this clonotype with a few counts. This chain links TRBV5-1 with TRBJ2-7, with D unclear. V was cut by 0 bases and J by 2 bases, with 9 bases left in between. The germline V gene encodes CDR1 SGHRS and CDR2 YFSETQ. The CDR3 sequence is 14 residues long. Written as DNA, the CDR3 is TGCGCCAGCAGCTTGGGGCAATTCGCCTACGAGCAGTACTTC. It translates to CASSLGQFAYEQYF.

This clonotype was counted ten times or more. The chain is built from TRBV12-3 or TRBV12-4 and TRBJ2-7; the D gene is possibly TRBD2 (7 bases). V was trimmed by 6 bases and J by 4 bases, leaving 16 bases between them. This CDR3 is built from 14 residues. Written as DNA, the CDR3 is TGTGCCAGCAGCTGGGGGGGCCCTTTATACGAGCAGTACTTC. Protein: CASSWGGPLYEQYF.

Ten or more counts support this clonotype. V is TRBV29-1 and J is TRBJ2-1, with D possibly being TRBD1 (6 bases). Germline V gene sequence: CDR1 SQVTM, CDR2 ANQGSEA. Between the trimmed V and J ends, which lost 4 bases and 7 bases, there was a span of 11 bases. This CDR3 has 12 residues. CDR3 bases: TGCAGCGTTGTCAGGGGATGGAATGAGCAGTTCTTC. It translates to CSVVRGWNEQFF.

This clonotype has a count of ten or more. The chain recombines TRBV7-2 with TRBJ1-1; unclear D gene. This CDR3 has 14 residues. CDR1 SGHTA and CDR2 FQGNSA come from the germline V gene. V was cut by 1 base and J by 0 bases, with 6 bases left in between. CDR3 sequence reads: CASSLVHLNTEAFF. Here the CDR3 DNA reads TGTGCCAGCAGCTTAGTACATCTGAACACTGAAGCTTTCTTT.

This sequence joins TRBV6-2 or TRBV6-3 and TRBJ2-5; possibly TRBD1 or TRBD2 for D (6 bases each). CDR1 and CDR2 from the germline V gene are MNHEY and SVGEGT. The CDR3 consists of 18 residues. Trimming shortened V by 0 bases and J by 2 bases, and 19 bases separated the two germline ends. DNA of the CDR3: TGTGCCAGCAGTTACTCGATTCCGGGGGCGCTGGCTCAAGAGACCCAGTACTTC. Its translation: CASSYSIPGALAQETQYF.

This clonotype was seen a few times. The genes are TRBV5-6 and TRBJ2-3; TRBD2 aligns across 8 bases. This CDR3 is 15 amino acids long. Germline trimming cut 6 bases from V and 2 bases from J; bases unmatched to any gene: 8. The germline V gene encodes CDR1 SGHDT and CDR2 YYEEEE. CDR3 in DNA: TGTGCCAGCAATCAAGATAGCGGGGCCACAGATACGCAGTATTTT. Protein sequence: CASNQDSGATDTQYF.

This clonotype was seen a handful of times. The chain links TRBV20-1 to TRBJ1-5; D is unclear. Per germline, CDR1 DFQATT and CDR2 SNEGSKA (reference sequence). With 3 bases removed from V and 0 bases from J, the gap between germline ends came to 9 bases. The CDR3 runs to 14 residues. The CDR3 DNA follows: TGCAGTGCTAGCAATCCGTATAGCAATCAGCCCCAGCATTTT. Translated, it gives CSASNPYSNQPQHF.

The table lists this clonotype with a few counts. This chain connects TRBV4-2 to TRBJ2-3; TRBD2 aligns across 9 bases. Looked up from germline, CDR1 is LGHNA and CDR2 is YNFKEQ. V shed 0 bases, J shed 3 bases, and the junction held 4 bases outside the gene matches. This CDR3 has 16 amino acids. In DNA form, the CDR3 reads TGTGCCAGCAGCCAAGATATCCTAGCGGGGACAGATACGCAGTATTTT. Its protein is CASSQDILAGTDTQYF.

This clonotype came up a few times. The genes are TRBV7-2 and TRBJ2-5, with D maybe TRBD2 (5 bases). CDR3 size: 15 residues. V was trimmed by 3 bases and J by 5 bases, leaving 16 bases between them. CDR1 SGHTA and CDR2 FQGNSA come from the germline V gene. The CDR3 loop is CASSFSTGSGETQYF. CDR3 bases: TGTGCCAGCAGCTTCTCGACGGGGAGTGGGGAGACCCAGTACTTC.

To note about this clonotype: Germline and junction disagree at one end, which may indicate a read error. This chain connects TRBV20-1 to TRBJ2-3; possible D gene TRBD2, 6 bases. There are 15 residues in the CDR3. Looked up from germline, CDR1 is DFQATT and CDR2 is SNEGSKA (reference sequence). The CDR3 sequence: CGASLNPGLENTQYF. CDR3 coding DNA: TGCGGTGCTAGTCTCAACCCGGGACTGGAGAATACGCAGTATTTT.

This clonotype was found many times. V usage is TRBV7-6 and J usage is TRBJ1-5; D is uncertain. The CDR3 extends over 14 amino acids. The germline CDR1 and CDR2 sequences are SGHVS and FNYEAQ. V lost 5 bases and J lost 8, with 16 bases in between. CDR3 sequence reads: CASSPTRWGEPQHF. The CDR3 DNA reads as TGTGCCAGCAGCCCAACTCGTTGGGGAGAGCCCCAGCATTTT.

The chain uses TRBV11-2 and TRBJ2-5; 10 bases line up with TRBD1. The CDR3 is made up of 15 amino acids. The ends lost 4 bases at V and 4 bases at J; junction bases unmatched: 6. The germline CDR1 and CDR2 sequences are SGHAT and FQNNGV. CDR3 in amino acids: CASSYGQGGSETQYF. DNA for the CDR3: TGTGCCAGCAGCTACGGACAGGGGGGTTCAGAGACCCAGTACTTC.

This clonotype was seen ten or more times. The gene calls are TRBV2 and TRBJ2-5, with D perhaps TRBD2 (6 bases). Trimming left V 7 bases short and J 2 bases short, with 17 bases between. The CDR3 extends over 15 amino acids. The germline V gene has CDR1 SNHLY and CDR2 FYNNEI. The CDR3 coding sequence is TGTGCCAGCACTCTAGGAGGGATGATTCAAGAGACCCAGTACTTC. This sequence encodes CASTLGGMIQETQYF.

This clonotype has a count of ten or more. The gene calls are TRBV12-3 or TRBV12-4 and TRBJ1-1; 8 bases are a match to TRBD1. V trimming: 2 bases; J trimming: 0 bases; junction bases outside the gene matches: 5. The CDR3 is 16 amino acids. CDR3 protein: CASSLPRTGMNTEAFF. CDR3 bases: TGTGCCAGCAGTTTACCCCGGACAGGGATGAACACTGAAGCTTTCTTT.